The clone carrying this T cell receptor beta chain occurred a few times. What it binds is not known. A J-beta primer mix and a sample-barcoded 5' primer were used in a second PCR of roughly 6 to 11 cycles. A 12-random-nucleotide template-switch adaptor tagged each cDNA molecule. One entry per CDR3 protein, called by TCRdb with MiXCR from the 5' RACE reads. This sample carries approximately 690,000 distinct CDR3 sequences, approximately 50% of them seen once, and the ten largest clones take over 30%. This sample stems from a study of blood T cells in healthy people across ages. Across the whole study: Template switching retrieved approximately one barcoded beta molecule for each two T cells. Study-level results: It was not possible, with unsorted PBMCs, to conclusively compare naive and antigen-experienced cells. One million T cells yielded diversity estimates that were considered underestimates.

The V end was cut by 3 bases, the J end by 3 bases, with 17 bases between. This CDR3 comprises 15 residues. Germline lookup yields CDR1 SQVTM and CDR2 ANQGSEA. The TCR comes from a man between 60 and 75 years old in good health. The rearrangement links TRBV29-1 to TRBJ1-1; D possibly corresponds to TRBD1 (6 bases). The sample comprised blood. This CDR3 reads CSVDGGRGGDTEAFF. The CDR3 DNA sequence: TGCAGCGTTGATGGGGGCCGGGGGGGCGACACTGAAGCTTTCTTT.